Reported below is one T cell receptor beta chain. The antigen this receptor binds is unknown. Base qualities are missing; no much larger clone stands one base away. This sample was included in a study of T cells in Graves' hyperthyroidism and ophthalmopathy (dated by TCRdb to the late 2010s). Regarding the research as a whole: Peripheral blood samples were taken at the time of initial diagnosis, prior to any treatment. The roughly 100 discovery patients were randomly divided into training and test sets at a 7:3 ratio. To identify distinguishing TCR V-J signatures, a discovery cohort of 100 or so patients was used, comprising 40 to 45 with Graves' ophthalmopathy and roughly 60 with stable Graves' hyperthyroidism. Once sampling was done, hyperthyroidism patients were given methimazole at a starting dose of 30 mg daily, whereas ophthalmopathy patients were given high-dose intravenous methylprednisolone. Prospective prediction of ophthalmopathy was tested in an independent validation cohort consisting of 18 hyperthyroidism patients and about 17 patients who later progressed to ophthalmopathy. In addition, the study compared T-cell repertoires in thyroid tissue and in blood from roughly 6 Graves' hyperthyroidism patients. The paper describes TCR Vbeta CDR3 sequencing of around 130 peripheral blood samples, made up of 40 to 45 ophthalmopathy patients, roughly 72 hyperthyroidism patients and 17 progressor patients.

Moderately to severely active disease, a Clinical Activity Score of at least 3, a NOSPECS grade of at least 4, and a duration under 3 months were present in ophthalmopathy patients. Patients with uncontrolled infections, other autoimmune diseases, pregnancy or lactation were excluded. Clinical symptoms, serum thyroxine and TRAb, thyroid ultrasound, and orbital computed tomography formed the basis for the diagnoses. Ficoll-Paque density gradient centrifugation was used to isolate PBMCs from about 9.4 ml of fresh peripheral blood. Trizol reagent was used to extract total RNA, and RNA quality was then checked on an Agilent 2100 Bioanalyzer. The germline V end is reduced by 5 bases and the J end by 3 bases; junction bases left unmatched: 6. The CDR3 spans 16 residues, from the cysteine through the phenylalanine. The read is trimmed to its CDR3 DNA, 48 bases read in frame from base 1. Looking up the germline V gene yields CDR1 SGHTA and CDR2 FQGNSA.

The research as a whole found: No statistical method was used to fix the sample size in advance, and group allocation was not hidden from the investigators. In validation, the model predicted progression to ophthalmopathy with 55% to 71% sensitivity and approximately 72% specificity, a median of about 6.7 months before onset. Ophthalmopathy was separated from stable hyperthyroidism by a 13 V-J signature model, with approximately 85% sensitivity and approximately 81% specificity obtained in cross-validation and 80%/75% obtained in testing. Most expanded thyroid clonotypes (frequency above 0.001) were also found in blood, which suggests that blood repertoires may mirror thyroid immune responses.

Amplification of TCR beta CDR3 regions was carried out from RNA transcripts. A first-round RT-PCR of the TCR CDR3 used the HTBI primer set with the Qiagen OneStep RT-PCR kit. The libraries were constructed in a second round of multiplex PCR and then size-selected and purified. Paired-end sequencing of the libraries was performed with 100 bp reads on an Illumina HiSeq2000. In the source study's methods: SOAPnuke was used to process the raw data, throwing out any read that contained adapters or uncalled bases, had a mean Phred below 15, or lacked an exact constant-primer or identifier match. COPE v1.2.5 was used to merge the high-quality paired reads, and each unique nucleotide sequence was defined as a clonotype. MiTCR v1.1 was used to align clonotypes to the IMGT TRBV, TRBD and TRBJ reference segments. Analysis was restricted to V-J combinations with a frequency above 0.0001, which covered roughly 99% of repertoires. The TCS score was defined as the ratio of F50 (clonal expansion) to E x V (chaos), calculated using BLOSUM62-based TCRdist between CDR3 peptides within each V-J. Welch's t-statistics and random forest reduced fewer than 550 V-J features to roughly 13, which were used in a naive Bayes classifier (R e1071). TCRdb reprocessing: public reads trimmed at Q25 with fastp, clones called with MiXCR, in-frame beta chains kept. Rows with a matching CDR3 protein are joined into one entry that keeps the most common DNA and genes. The V and J calls shown here were made by TCRdb, not taken from the authors' results. The sample data list about 500,000 distinct CDR3 sequences, and around 16% of these were observed just once. The ten largest account for 25% to 30% of the sample.

The chain couples TRBV7-2 to TRBJ2-2; TRBD2 aligns with 10 central bases. This receptor was identified in a woman in her twenties or thirties with Graves' ophthalmopathy. What was sequenced was blood. The CDR3 corresponds to CASSPASGRYTGELFF. At the DNA level, the sequence is TGTGCCAGCAGCCCTGCTAGCGGGAGATACACCGGGGAGCTGTTTTTT.